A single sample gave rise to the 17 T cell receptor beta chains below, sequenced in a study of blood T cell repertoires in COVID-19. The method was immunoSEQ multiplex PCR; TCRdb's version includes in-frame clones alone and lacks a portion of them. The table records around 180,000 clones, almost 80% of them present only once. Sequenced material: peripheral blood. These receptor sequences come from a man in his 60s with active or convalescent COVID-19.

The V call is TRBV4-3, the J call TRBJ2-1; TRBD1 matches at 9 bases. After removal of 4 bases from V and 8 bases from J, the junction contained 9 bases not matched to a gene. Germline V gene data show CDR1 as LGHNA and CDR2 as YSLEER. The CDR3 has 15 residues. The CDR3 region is CASSLGNRGHYEQFF. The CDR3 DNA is TGCGCCAGCAGCCTTGGGAACAGGGGGCACTATGAGCAGTTCTTC.

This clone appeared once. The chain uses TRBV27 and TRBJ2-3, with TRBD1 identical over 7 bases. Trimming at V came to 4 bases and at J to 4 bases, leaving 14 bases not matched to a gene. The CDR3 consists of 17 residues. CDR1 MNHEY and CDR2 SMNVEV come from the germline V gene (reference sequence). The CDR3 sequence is CASSSRPQGFSADTQYF. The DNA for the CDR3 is TGTGCCAGCAGTTCCAGACCACAGGGGTTCAGCGCAGATACGCAGTATTTT.

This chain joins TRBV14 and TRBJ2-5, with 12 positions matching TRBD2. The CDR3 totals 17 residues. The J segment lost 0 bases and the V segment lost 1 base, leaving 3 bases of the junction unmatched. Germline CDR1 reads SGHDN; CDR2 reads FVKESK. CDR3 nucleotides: TGTGCCAGCAGCCAAGGACTAGCGGGGGTGTACCAAGAGACCCAGTACTTC. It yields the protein CASSQGLAGVYQETQYF.

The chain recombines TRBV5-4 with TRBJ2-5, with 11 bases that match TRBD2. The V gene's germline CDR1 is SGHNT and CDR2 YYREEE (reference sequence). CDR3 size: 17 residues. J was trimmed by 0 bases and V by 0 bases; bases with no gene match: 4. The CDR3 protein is CASSLASGRLYQETQYF. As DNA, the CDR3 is TGTGCCAGCAGCTTGGCTAGCGGGAGGTTGTACCAAGAGACCCAGTACTTC.

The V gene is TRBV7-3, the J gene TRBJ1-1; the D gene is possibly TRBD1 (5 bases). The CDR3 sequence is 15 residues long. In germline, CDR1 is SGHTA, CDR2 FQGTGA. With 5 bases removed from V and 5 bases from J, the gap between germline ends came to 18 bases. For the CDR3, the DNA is TGTGCCAGCAGCCCACAAGGGCGGGGGAGAACTGAAGCTTTCTTT. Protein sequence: CASSPQGRGRTEAFF. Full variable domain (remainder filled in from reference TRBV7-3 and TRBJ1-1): GAGVSQTPSNKVTEKGKYVELRCDPISGHTALYWYRQSLGQGPEFLIYFQGTGAADDSGLPNDRFFAVRPEGSVSTLKIQRTERGDSAVYLCASSPQGRGRTEAFFGQGTRLTVV.

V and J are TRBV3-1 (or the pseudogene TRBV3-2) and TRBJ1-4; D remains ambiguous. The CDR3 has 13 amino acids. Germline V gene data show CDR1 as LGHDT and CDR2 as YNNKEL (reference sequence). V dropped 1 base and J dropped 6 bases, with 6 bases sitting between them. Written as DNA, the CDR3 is TGTGCCAGCAGCCAAGCGAGAGATGAAAAACTGTTTTTT. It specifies CASSQARDEKLFF.

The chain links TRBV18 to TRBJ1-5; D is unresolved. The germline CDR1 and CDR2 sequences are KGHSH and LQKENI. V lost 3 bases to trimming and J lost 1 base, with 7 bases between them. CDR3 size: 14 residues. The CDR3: CASSPAGSNQPQHF. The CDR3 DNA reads TGTGCCAGCTCACCCGCGGGGAGCAATCAGCCCCAGCATTTT.

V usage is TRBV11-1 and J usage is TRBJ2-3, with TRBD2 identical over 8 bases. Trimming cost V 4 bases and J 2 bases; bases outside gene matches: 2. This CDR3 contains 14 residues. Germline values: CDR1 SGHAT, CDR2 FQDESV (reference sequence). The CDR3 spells CASSSGLATDTQYF. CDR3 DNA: TGTGCCAGCAGCTCCGGACTAGCCACAGATACGCAGTATTTT.

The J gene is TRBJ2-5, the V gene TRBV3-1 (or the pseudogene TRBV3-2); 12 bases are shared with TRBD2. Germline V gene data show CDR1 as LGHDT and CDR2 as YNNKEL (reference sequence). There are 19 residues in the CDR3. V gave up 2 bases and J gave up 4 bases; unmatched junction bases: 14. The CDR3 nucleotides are TGTGCCAGCAGCCAAAGTGTGCTAGCGGGAGGGCCGGAACCAGAGACCCAGTACTTC. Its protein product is CASSQSVLAGGPEPETQYF.

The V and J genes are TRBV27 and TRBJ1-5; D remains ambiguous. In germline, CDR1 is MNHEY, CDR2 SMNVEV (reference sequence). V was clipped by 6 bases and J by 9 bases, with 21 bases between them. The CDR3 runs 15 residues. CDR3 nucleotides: TGTGCCAGCAGCCGCCGATCGGAGCTCCATCGGCCCCAGCATTTT. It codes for CASSRRSELHRPQHF.

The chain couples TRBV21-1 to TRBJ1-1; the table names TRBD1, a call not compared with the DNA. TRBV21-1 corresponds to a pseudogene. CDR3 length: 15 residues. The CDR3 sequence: CASSNSGGPGTEAFF. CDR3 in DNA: TGTGCCAGCAGCAATTCAGGGGGGCCGGGAACTGAAGCTTTCTTT.

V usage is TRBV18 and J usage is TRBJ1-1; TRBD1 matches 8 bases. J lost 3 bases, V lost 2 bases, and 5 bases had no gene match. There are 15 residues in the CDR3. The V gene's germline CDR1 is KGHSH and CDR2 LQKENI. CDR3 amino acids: CASSPSQGAYTEAFF. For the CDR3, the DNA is TGTGCCAGCTCACCATCCCAGGGGGCGTACACTGAAGCTTTCTTT.

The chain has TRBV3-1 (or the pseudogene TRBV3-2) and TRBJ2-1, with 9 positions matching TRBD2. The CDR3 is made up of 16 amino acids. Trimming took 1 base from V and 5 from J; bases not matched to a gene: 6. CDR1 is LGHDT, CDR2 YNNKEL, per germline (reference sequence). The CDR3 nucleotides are TGTGCCAGCAGCCAAGGCGGGAGGGCCGGGAACAATGAGCAGTTCTTC. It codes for CASSQGGRAGNNEQFF.

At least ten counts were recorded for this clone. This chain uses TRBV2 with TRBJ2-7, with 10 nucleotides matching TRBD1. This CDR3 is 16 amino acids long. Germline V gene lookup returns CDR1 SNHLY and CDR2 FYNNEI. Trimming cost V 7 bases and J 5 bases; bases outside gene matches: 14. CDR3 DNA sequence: TGTGCCAGCATCCCCCGAGGGTGGGACAGGGGTCACGAGCAGTACTTC. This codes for CASIPRGWDRGHEQYF.

CDR3 in amino acids: CASSQALHGAGNTIYF. The CDR3 DNA reads as TGCGCCAGCAGCCAAGCCTTACACGGGGCTGGAAACACCATATATTTT. This chain connects TRBV4-3 to TRBJ1-3, with D unclear. The V gene lost 1 base and the J gene lost 2 bases, with 12 bases spanning the gap. CDR1 and CDR2 from the germline V gene are LGHNA and YSLEER. The CDR3 totals 16 residues.

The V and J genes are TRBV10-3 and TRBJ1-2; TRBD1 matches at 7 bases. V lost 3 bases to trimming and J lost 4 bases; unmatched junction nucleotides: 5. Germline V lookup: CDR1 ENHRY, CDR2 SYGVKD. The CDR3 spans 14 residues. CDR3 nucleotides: TGTGCCATCAGTGAAGACAGGGATCGCTATGGCTACACCTTC. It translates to CAISEDRDRYGYTF.

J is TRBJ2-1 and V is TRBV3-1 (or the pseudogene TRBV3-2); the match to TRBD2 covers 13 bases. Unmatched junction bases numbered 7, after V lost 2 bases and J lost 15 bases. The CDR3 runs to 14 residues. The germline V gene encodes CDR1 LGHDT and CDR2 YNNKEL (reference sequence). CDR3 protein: CASSQPGLAGVRFF. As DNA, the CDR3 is TGTGCCAGCAGCCAACCCGGACTAGCGGGAGTCCGGTTCTTC.